The 18 T cell receptor beta chains below come from one sample, sequenced in a study of blood T cell repertoires in COVID-19. Clones were read by immunoSEQ multiplex PCR, and TCRdb kept only the in-frame ones, dropping some. The table lists some 89,000 clones, roughly 89% of them singletons. Sequenced material: peripheral blood. The receptors were gathered from a man aged 45-60 years with acute or convalescent COVID-19.

The CDR3 spells CASSAGQGNQPQHF. Here the CDR3 DNA reads TGTGCCAGCAGCGCCGGACAGGGGAATCAGCCCCAGCATTTT. The J gene is TRBJ1-5, the V gene TRBV2, with TRBD1 matching 9 bases. The germline V gene encodes CDR1 SNHLY and CDR2 FYNNEI. The J segment lost 4 bases and the V segment lost 6 bases, leaving 4 bases of the junction unmatched. This CDR3 has 14 amino acids.

The chain recombines TRBV7-2 with TRBJ1-2, with TRBD1 identical over 7 bases. The germline CDR1 and CDR2 sequences are SGHTA and FQGNSA. The CDR3 is 14 residues long. Trimming took 4 bases from V and 8 from J; bases not matched to a gene: 10. CDR3 sequence: CASSYTTGKEGYTF. In DNA form, the CDR3 reads TGTGCCAGCAGCTACACGACAGGGAAGGAGGGCTACACCTTC.

In this sample, this clone turned up a few times. This chain uses TRBV7-9 with TRBJ2-7, with 8 bases matching TRBD2. Germline loops: CDR1 SEHNR, CDR2 FQNEAQ (reference sequence). This CDR3 spans 14 amino acids. J lost 1 base, V lost 5 bases, and 4 bases had no gene match. The CDR3 region has the DNA TGTGCCAGCAGCCGCCGGGAGGGATCCTACGAGCAGTACGTC. It encodes CASSRREGSYEQYV.

The chain links TRBV5-1 to TRBJ2-3; a possible D gene is TRBD2 (6 bases). V lost 0 bases to trimming and J lost 0 bases, with 8 bases between them. Germline CDR1 and CDR2: SGHRS and YFSETQ. This CDR3 region has 15 residues. DNA for the CDR3: TGCGCCAGCAGCTTGGACGGGAGAAGCACAGATACGCAGTATTTT. Translating gives CASSLDGRSTDTQYF.

This chain joins TRBV5-1 and TRBJ2-1; D unclear. Germline loops: CDR1 SGHRS, CDR2 YFSETQ. The CDR3 covers 15 residues. The V and J ends lost 0 bases and 7 bases respectively, with 14 bases between them. In DNA, the CDR3 is TGCGCCAGCAGCTTGGCCGACTTGCCGGGTAATGAGCAGTTCTTC. This sequence encodes CASSLADLPGNEQFF.

J is TRBJ2-2 and V is TRBV19, with 8 bases lining up with TRBD1. The J segment lost 5 bases and the V segment lost 6 bases, leaving 8 bases of the junction unmatched. Looked up from germline, CDR1 is LNHDA and CDR2 is SQIVND (reference sequence). The CDR3 has 15 residues. In DNA, the CDR3 is TGTGCCAGTAGGACGGACAGGGCGGTTACCGGGGAGCTGTTTTTT. As protein: CASRTDRAVTGELFF. The complete variable domain, with remaining parts taken from reference TRBV19 and TRBJ2-2, reads DGGITQSPKYLFRKEGQNVTLSCEQNLNHDAMYWYRQDPGQGLRLIYYSQIVNDFQKGDIAEGYSVSREKKESFPLTVTSAQKNPTAFYLCASRTDRAVTGELFFGEGSRLTVL.

The CDR3 protein is CASSQQGNYGYTF. The CDR3 bases are TGTGCCAGCAGCCAACAGGGAAACTATGGCTACACCTTC. V and J are TRBV4-2 and TRBJ1-2; a possible D gene is TRBD1 (5 bases). This CDR3 has 13 residues. V was cut by 2 bases and J by 2 bases, with 6 bases left in between. Germline CDR1 reads LGHNA; CDR2 reads YNFKEQ.

This rearrangement joins TRBV29-1 to TRBJ1-4; maybe TRBD1 (6 bases). Trimming left V 7 bases short and J 2 bases short, with 11 bases between. Germline values: CDR1 SQVTM, CDR2 ANQGSEA. The CDR3 is 13 residues long. CDR3 loop: CSATGITNEKLFF. CDR3 sequence (DNA): TGCAGCGCCACAGGGATCACTAATGAAAAACTGTTTTTT.

The chain combines TRBV6-1 with TRBJ1-2; a weak D match, TRBD1 (6 bases). V lost 2 bases, J lost 8 bases, and 15 bases lay in between. This CDR3 region has 14 residues. Germline CDR1 reads MNHNS; CDR2 reads SASEGT. In DNA, the CDR3 is TGTGCCAGCAGTGAACCCCAGGGGAGTCGGGGCTACACCTTC. This sequence encodes CASSEPQGSRGYTF.

This clone was seen once. The CDR3 spells CASSKEGQRLGYTF. Written as DNA, the CDR3 is TGTGCCAGCAGCAAAGAGGGACAGCGTCTCGGCTACACCTTC. The chain has TRBV21-1 and TRBJ1-2; TRBD1 is the table's D call and was not checked against the DNA. TRBV21-1 represents a pseudogene. This CDR3 spans 14 amino acids.

The chain uses TRBV2 and TRBJ2-5, with D possibly being TRBD1 (5 bases). Germline V gene lookup returns CDR1 SNHLY and CDR2 FYNNEI. The CDR3 contains 14 residues. Trimming removed 8 bases at V and 3 bases at J, with 16 bases between. As DNA, the CDR3 is TGTGCCAGCTTTCTGGGGCCCAAAAAAGAGACCCAGTACTTC. Translation: CASFLGPKKETQYF.

The genes are TRBV9 and TRBJ1-6, with a possible D match to TRBD1 (5 bases). With 2 bases removed from V and 7 bases from J, the gap between germline ends came to 10 bases. CDR1 is SGDLS, CDR2 YYNGEE, per germline. The CDR3 spans 14 residues. The CDR3: CASSVDISNSPLHF. DNA of the CDR3: TGTGCCAGCAGCGTGGACATTTCGAATTCACCCCTCCACTTT.

The chain carries TRBV7-2 and TRBJ2-2; 9 bases fit TRBD1. The J segment lost 4 bases and the V segment lost 1 base, leaving 7 bases of the junction unmatched. The CDR3 loop spans 17 amino acids. CDR1 SGHTA and CDR2 FQGNSA come from the germline V gene. CDR3 region: CASSLERTGVVTGELFF. CDR3 DNA sequence: TGTGCCAGCAGCTTAGAGCGGACAGGGGTTGTCACCGGGGAGCTGTTTTTT.

V and J are TRBV19 and TRBJ1-1; D unclear. Germline values: CDR1 LNHDA, CDR2 SQIVND (reference sequence). CDR3 size: 14 residues. V was shortened by 5 bases and J by 4 bases, with 14 bases between the two germline ends. CDR3 amino acids: CASSLSPGVTEAFF. Written as DNA, the CDR3 is TGTGCCAGTAGTTTGAGTCCAGGCGTCACTGAAGCTTTCTTT.

This rearrangement joins TRBV4-3 to TRBJ2-1; a possible D gene is TRBD1 (5 bases). The CDR3 has 12 amino acids. The V end lost 3 bases, the J end lost 6 bases, and 6 bases lay between the germline ends. Germline V gene sequence: CDR1 LGHNA, CDR2 YSLEER. The CDR3 sequence: CASSQDTNEQFF. The CDR3 DNA sequence: TGCGCCAGCAGCCAGGACACCAATGAGCAGTTCTTC.

This rearrangement joins TRBV4-3 to TRBJ1-4; D unclear. CDR3 length: 20 amino acids. V was cut by 2 bases and J by 5 bases, with 27 bases left in between. CDR1 is LGHNA and CDR2 is YSLEER in the germline V gene. The CDR3 region has the DNA TGCGCCAGCAGCCAACGACTAAAGAGTGGGTATTCGATCGGGAATGAAAAACTGTTTTTT. Amino acid sequence: CASSQRLKSGYSIGNEKLFF.

The chain is built from TRBV18 and TRBJ1-4; TRBD1 matches 7 bases. The CDR3 runs 17 residues. With 4 bases clipped from V and 3 bases from J, the junction kept 11 bases outside the gene matches. CDR1 is KGHSH, CDR2 LQKENI, per germline. Written as DNA, the CDR3 is TGTGCCAGCTCACGCTCCCAGCCGGGACAGCCTAATGAAAAACTGTTTTTT. Protein sequence: CASSRSQPGQPNEKLFF. Together with reference TRBV18 and TRBJ1-4, the CDR3 gives the full variable domain: NAGVMQNPRHLVRRRGQEARLRCSPMKGHSHVYWYRQLPEEGLKFMVYLQKENIIDESGMPKERFSAEFPKEGPSILRIQQVVRGDSAAYFCASSRSQPGQPNEKLFFGSGTQLSVL.

The genes are TRBV7-8 and TRBJ1-6; no firm D call. V was cut by 2 bases and J by 6 bases, with 14 bases left in between. Germline assignment: CDR1 SGHVS and CDR2 FQNEAQ. The CDR3 is 16 amino acids. In DNA, the CDR3 is TGTGCCAGCAGCTTATCGAGAGGGTTAGGTAATTCACCCCTCCACTTT. Its protein is CASSLSRGLGNSPLHF.